This entry describes one TCR beta chain. The method was immunoSEQ multiplex PCR; TCRdb's version includes in-frame clones alone and lacks a portion of them. The sample carries approximately 100,000 clones, around nine tenths recorded once. This sample is part of a study of blood T cell repertoires in COVID-19. This CDR3 region has 14 residues. Germline V gene lookup returns CDR1 MGHDK and CDR2 SYGVNS. Trimming removed 3 bases from V and 4 bases from J; junction bases left unmatched: 4. This receptor was identified in a man aged 45-65 years with acute or convalescent COVID-19. The sequenced sample was peripheral blood. The chain is built from TRBV25-1 and TRBJ1-2; 8 nucleotides match TRBD1. The CDR3 nucleotides read TGTGCCAGCAGTGAGCAGGGGGCGAGCTATGGCTACACCTTC. Translation gives CASSEQGASYGYTF.